This entry lists 9 T cell receptor beta chains sequenced from one sample in a study of beta chain features in type 1 diabetes. All of the isolated RNA was reverse transcribed, so expressed TCRB transcripts were sequenced. The protocol was immunoSEQ multiplex PCR, while the TCRdb copy is restricted to in-frame clones and leaves out a portion. The sample holds 400,000 to 600,000 clones, roughly 31% seen once. The sequenced sample consisted of naive CD4+ T cells from blood. These receptors came from a man younger than 30 in good health.

This clone was counted between two and nine times. This chain uses TRBV30 with TRBJ1-5; the D is unclear. V was pared by 2 bases and J by 3 bases, with 11 bases between. The CDR3 is 14 residues long. The germline V gene has CDR1 GTSNPN and CDR2 SVGIG (reference sequence). This CDR3 reads CAWSKASLNQPQHF. The DNA of the CDR3 is TGTGCCTGGAGTAAAGCCAGCCTCAATCAGCCCCAGCATTTT.

The chain links TRBV7-6 to TRBJ2-1; the D gene could be TRBD1 or TRBD2 (5 bases each). Per germline, CDR1 SGHVS and CDR2 FNYEAQ. With 0 bases removed from V and 8 bases from J, the gap between germline ends came to 8 bases. The CDR3 is 13 amino acids. The CDR3 nucleotides read TGTGCCAGCAGCTTAGCGAGGGGCTATGAGCAGTTCTTC. Protein: CASSLARGYEQFF.

The chain joins TRBV7-9 to TRBJ1-2, with 9 bases aligning to TRBD1. This CDR3 spans 15 amino acids. The V segment lost 0 bases and the J segment 4 bases; nucleotides outside the gene matches: 3. Per the germline V gene, CDR1 is SEHNR and CDR2 is FQNEAQ (reference sequence). The CDR3 coding sequence is TGTGCCAGCAGCTTAGCTGGGACAGGGAGCTATGGCTACACCTTC. Its protein product is CASSLAGTGSYGYTF.

The chain employs TRBV5-1 and TRBJ2-7, with 8 bases aligning to TRBD2. The CDR3 runs to 14 residues. V was clipped by 4 bases and J by 2 bases; unmatched bases: 5. CDR1 and CDR2 from the germline V gene are SGHRS and YFSETQ. The CDR3 region is CASSIAGLPYEQYF. CDR3 bases: TGCGCCAGCAGCATAGCGGGACTGCCCTACGAGCAGTACTTC.

This clone was seen more than once but under ten times. The gene calls are TRBV7-3 and TRBJ2-3; D ambiguous. The CDR3 is made up of 13 amino acids. V was cut by 2 bases and J by 2 bases, with 5 bases left in between. Germline CDR1 and CDR2: SGHTA and FQGTGA. CDR3 coding DNA: TGTGCCAGCAGCTTAGGGCACACAGATACGCAGTATTTT. Protein: CASSLGHTDTQYF. Supplemented by reference TRBV7-3 and TRBJ2-3, the full variable domain reads GAGVSQTPSNKVTEKGKYVELRCDPISGHTALYWYRQSLGQGPEFLIYFQGTGAADDSGLPNDRFFAVRPEGSVSTLKIQRTERGDSAVYLCASSLGHTDTQYFGPGTRLTVL.

The chain uses TRBV20-1 and TRBJ2-1; no reliable D call. The CDR3 totals 10 residues. Germline loops: CDR1 DFQATT, CDR2 SNEGSKA (reference sequence). V shed 3 bases and J shed 8 bases, with 5 bases lying between them. CDR3 sequence: CSASQDEQFF. Written as DNA, the CDR3 is TGCAGTGCTAGTCAGGATGAGCAGTTCTTC.

The V and J genes are TRBV27 and TRBJ2-6; D gene ambiguous. From germline, CDR1 is MNHEY and CDR2 SMNVEV (reference sequence). The V and J ends lost 6 bases and 1 base respectively, with 16 bases between them. The CDR3 totals 17 residues. CDR3 DNA sequence: TGTGCCAGCAGCCCCCAGGATTGGCAGTCTGGGGCCAACGTCCTGACTTTC. Translation: CASSPQDWQSGANVLTF.

The chain carries TRBV5-1 and TRBJ2-3, with a tentative D call TRBD1 (5 bases). Between the trimmed V and J ends, which lost 1 base and 0 bases, there was a span of 9 bases. The germline V gene has CDR1 SGHRS and CDR2 YFSETQ. The CDR3 runs to 15 residues. The CDR3 spells CASSLTGSSTDTQYF. CDR3 bases: TGCGCCAGCAGCTTGACAGGTTCTAGCACAGATACGCAGTATTTT.

The chain is built from TRBV25-1 and TRBJ2-4; 11 nucleotides align to TRBD1. Germline CDR1 reads MGHDK; CDR2 reads SYGVNS. J lost 7 bases, V lost 6 bases, and 8 bases had no gene match. This CDR3 contains 15 residues. The CDR3 protein is CASRTGTGGGNIQYF. The CDR3 bases are TGTGCCAGCAGGACCGGGACAGGGGGAGGTAACATTCAGTACTTC.